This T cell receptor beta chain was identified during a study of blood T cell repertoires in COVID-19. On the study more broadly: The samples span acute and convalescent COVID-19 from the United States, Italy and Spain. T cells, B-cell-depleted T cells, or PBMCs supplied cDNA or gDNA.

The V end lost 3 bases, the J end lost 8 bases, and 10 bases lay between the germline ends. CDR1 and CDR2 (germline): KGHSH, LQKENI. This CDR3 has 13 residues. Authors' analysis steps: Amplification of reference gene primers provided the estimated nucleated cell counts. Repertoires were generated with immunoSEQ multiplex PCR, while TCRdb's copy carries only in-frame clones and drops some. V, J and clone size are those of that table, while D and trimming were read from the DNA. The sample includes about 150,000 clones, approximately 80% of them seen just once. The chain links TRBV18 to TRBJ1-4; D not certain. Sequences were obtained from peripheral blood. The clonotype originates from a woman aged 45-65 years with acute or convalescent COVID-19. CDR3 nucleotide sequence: TGTGCCAGCTCACCCCCCCTATGGGAAAAACTGTTTTTT. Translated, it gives CASSPPLWEKLFF.